What follows describes a single TCR beta chain. Its target antigen remains unknown. No per-base quality is available; no much larger clone lies one base away. This sample was taken from a study of radiotherapy plus CTLA-4 blockade in lung cancer (dated by TCRdb to between 2017 and 2018). As for the study more broadly: Objective responses were observed in about a sixth of enrolled patients, and disease control was achieved in 30% to 40%. General findings and caveats noted by the study authors: After treatment with radiotherapy and ipilimumab, TCR clones that originated in tumors expanded in peripheral blood. The strongest predictors of response, as reported, were early dynamic changes in blood T cell clones along with a rise in serum interferon-beta after radiation.

Focal radiation therapy combined with CTLA-4 blockade (ipilimumab) was tested in patients with chemo-refractory metastatic non-small-cell lung cancer. The CDR3 runs 15 amino acids, cysteine and phenylalanine included. Solely the CDR3 DNA is kept, with 45 bases framed from the first base. V drops 3 bases and J drops 3 bases, leaving 14 bases in between. From the germline V gene (reference sequence), CDR1 is MNHEY and CDR2 is SMNVEV. Library generation was performed with the immunoSEQ multiplex PCR assay. In its TCRdb copy, this immuneACCESS table keeps in-frame sequences only and misses some clones. Where compared with another copy, unresolved V genes explain less than half of these, and the others have no known cause. In all, the sample holds 60,000 to 70,000 clones, and around 80% of those were seen once. The top ten hold 10% of the sample.

The rearranged segments are TRBV27 and TRBJ1-2; a tentative D match to TRBD1 spans 5 bases. The sequenced sample was peripheral blood, obtained from a patient treated with radiotherapy plus ipilimumab. The clonotype comes from a human donor with non-small cell lung cancer who had a complete response to radiotherapy plus ipilimumab. The DNA is as follows: TGTGCCAGCAGTTTGAGGGGCGGTTTGGACTATGGCTACACCTTC. Translated, this gives CASSLRGGLDYGYTF.